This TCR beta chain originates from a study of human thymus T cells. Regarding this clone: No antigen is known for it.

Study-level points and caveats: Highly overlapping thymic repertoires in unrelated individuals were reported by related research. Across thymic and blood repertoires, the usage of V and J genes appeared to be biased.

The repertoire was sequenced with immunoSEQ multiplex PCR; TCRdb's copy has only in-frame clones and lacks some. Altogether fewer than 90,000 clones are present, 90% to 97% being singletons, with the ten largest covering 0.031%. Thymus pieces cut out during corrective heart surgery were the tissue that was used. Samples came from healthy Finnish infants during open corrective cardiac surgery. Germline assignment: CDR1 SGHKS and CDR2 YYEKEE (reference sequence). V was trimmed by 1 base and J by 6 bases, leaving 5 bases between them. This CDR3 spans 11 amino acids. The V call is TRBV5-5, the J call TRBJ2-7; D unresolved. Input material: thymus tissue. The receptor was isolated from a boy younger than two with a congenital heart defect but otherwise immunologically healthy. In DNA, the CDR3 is TGTGCCAGCAGCTTGTTTGGCGAGCAGTACTTC. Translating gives CASSLFGEQYF.